The rows below give T cell receptor beta chains drawn from one sample of a study of T cells in Graves' hyperthyroidism and ophthalmopathy. TCRdb reanalysed the multiplex PCR reads using MiXCR and keeps one entry per CDR3 protein. This table has approximately 300,000 distinct CDR3 sequences, approximately 16% appearing once. The material sequenced was blood. The receptors stem from a man between 25 and 39 years old with Graves' hyperthyroidism. The CDR3 runs from the conserved cysteine through the conserved F or W. D genes are given only for firm matches. A clone size is listed for some rows: how often the clone was seen (once, few, many), or a class if it is expanded.

j_call | d_call | v_call | clone_size | cdr3_nt | cdr3_aa
TRBJ2-7 | NA | TRBV19 | NA | TGTGCCAGTAGTATGGGGCTAGCAGGATACGAGCAGTACTTC | CASSMGLAGYEQYF
TRBJ1-5 | TRBD1 | TRBV11-1 | NA | TGTGCCAGCAGCGCAACGGGACAGCAACAGCCCCAGCATTTT | CASSATGQQQPQHF
TRBJ2-5 | NA | TRBV9 | NA | TGTGCCAGCAGCGTAGCTACGGAGATACAAGAGACCCAGTACTTC | CASSVATEIQETQYF
TRBJ1-5 | NA | TRBV27 | NA | TGTGCCAGCAGTTTGTACCCAAAGGAGCCCCAGCATTTT | CASSLYPKEPQHF
TRBJ1-3 | NA | TRBV18 | few | TGTGCCAGCTCACCAACGGGGCACAGAGCTGGAAACACCATATATTTT | CASSPTGHRAGNTIYF
TRBJ2-3 | NA | TRBV13 | many | TGTGCCAGCAGCTCAAGGGGTGTTACGCAGTATTTT | CASSSRGVTQYF
TRBJ2-1 | NA | TRBV12-3/TRBV12-4 | many | TGTGCCAGCAGCCCCGGCTGGGGAAATGAGCAGTTCTTC | CASSPGWGNEQFF
TRBJ2-1 | TRBD2 | TRBV20-1 | many | TGCAGTGCTAGAGCTTTAACTAGCGGGGCCCTTAGTGCGGTAGTGCAGTTCTTC | CSARALTSGALSAVVQFF
TRBJ2-1 | NA | TRBV9 | NA | TGTGCCAGCAGCGTGGGGAGTAAGTCCTACAATGAGCAGTTCTTC | CASSVGSKSYNEQFF
TRBJ2-3 | TRBD2 | TRBV5-1 | many | TGCGCCAGCAGCCGGAGCCCGACTAGCGGCACAGATACGCAGTATTTT | CASSRSPTSGTDTQYF
TRBJ1-3 | NA | TRBV6-5 | NA | TGTGCCAGCAGTTACTCGGCCGGAAACACCATATATTTT | CASSYSAGNTIYF
TRBJ2-3 | NA | TRBV30 | NA | TGTGCCTGGAGTTACGGTATAGGGGGCACAGATACGCAGTATTTT | CAWSYGIGGTDTQYF
TRBJ2-6 | TRBD1 | TRBV24-1 | few | TGTGCCACCAGTGATACTCTACCGGGACAGATTTTCTCTGGGGCCAACGTCCTGACTTTC | CATSDTLPGQIFSGANVLTF
TRBJ1-2 | NA | TRBV24-1 | NA | TGTGCCACCAGTGATTCAGCCCAGGGCTACTATGGCTACACCTTC | CATSDSAQGYYGYTF
TRBJ2-1 | NA | TRBV15 | NA | TGTGCCACCAGCAAACGACTAGAGGAAAGCAATGAGCAGTTCTTC | CATSKRLEESNEQFF
TRBJ2-3 | TRBD2 | TRBV6-5 | NA | TGTGCCAGCAGTTACGGGCGGGAGGCAGATACGCAGTATTTT | CASSYGREADTQYF
TRBJ2-1 | NA | TRBV14 | NA | TGTGCCAGCAGCCAATGGGGGGGCTATGAGCAGTTCTTC | CASSQWGGYEQFF
TRBJ2-1 | TRBD2 | TRBV2 | many | TGTGCCAGCAGTGATGTCGCCGGGACTATTGAGCAGTTCTTC | CASSDVAGTIEQFF
TRBJ2-2 | TRBD2 | TRBV7-3 | few | TGTGCCAGCAGCTTAGTCGGGAGGACTTCGAACACCGGGGAGCTGTTTTTT | CASSLVGRTSNTGELFF
TRBJ2-1 | NA | TRBV15 | many | TGTGCCACCAGCCTGGACTTGAGCTCCTACAATGAGCAGTTCTTC | CATSLDLSSYNEQFF
TRBJ2-2 | TRBD2 | TRBV29-1 | NA | TGCAGCGTCATTCCGGGACTATCATCCGGGGAGCTGTTTTTT | CSVIPGLSSGELFF
TRBJ1-3 | NA | TRBV7-9 | NA | TGTGCCAGCATGGGTGGTGGGGCTGGAAACACCATATATTTT | CASMGGGAGNTIYF